This T cell receptor beta chain comes out of a study of Graves' ophthalmopathy and Graves' hyperthyroidism. Study findings and constraints: Ophthalmopathy versus stable hyperthyroidism: 13-signature model gave 87.88% sensitivity, approximately 80% specificity.

The TCR beta CDR3 regions underwent amplification from RNA transcripts. RT-PCR was first run with HTBI primers, then multiplex PCR in a second round. TCRdb reprocessed the multiplex PCR reads via MiXCR and lists one record per CDR3 protein. Of 900,000 to 1,200,000 distinct CDR3 sequences in the sample, about 35% were seen once. The germline gives CDR1 DFQATT, CDR2 SNEGSKA (reference sequence). There are 15 residues in the CDR3. V shed 0 bases, J shed 3 bases, and the junction held 5 bases outside the gene matches. In its sample, this clonotype was seen many times. The antigen is not known. Enrollment excluded any patients with other autoimmune diseases, uncontrolled infections, pregnancy or lactation.

The clonotype comes from an adult man with Graves' hyperthyroidism. Specimen: peripheral blood or thyroid tissue (not recorded which). The chain uses TRBV20-1 and TRBJ2-5, with 9 bases matching TRBD2. CDR3 sequence reads: CSARDWASGKETQYF. Here the CDR3 DNA reads TGCAGTGCTAGAGATTGGGCTAGCGGGAAAGAGACCCAGTACTTC.